This is a list of T cell receptor beta chains from one sample in a study of cytomegalovirus exposure and HLA in healthy donors. Clones were read by immunoSEQ multiplex PCR, and TCRdb kept only the in-frame ones, dropping some. The sample comprises nearly 70,000 clones, 74% of which are singletons, and roughly 11% rests with the top ten. The specimen was PBMCs. All receptors derive from a woman aged 60-75 years in good health and CMV-seropositive. Both conserved end residues are part of each CDR3. A D gene is named only where the DNA matches it firmly. Size is stated for part of the rows, as once, few or many counts, or as a class when the clone is expanded.

TRBJ2-7,TRBD1,TRBV5-5,few,CASSKSGQSNEQYF,TGTGCCAGCAGCAAATCGGGACAGTCCAACGAGCAGTACTTC
TRBJ2-3,.,TRBV6-1,few,CASSKLEGNTDTQYF,TGTGCCAGCAGTAAACTAGAGGGTAACACAGATACGCAGTATTTT
TRBJ2-7,TRBD2,TRBV28,many,CASSDGLAGGF,TGTGCCAGCAGCGACGGACTAGCGGGAGGCTTC
TRBJ2-5,TRBD2,TRBV15,.,CATSREGLALETQYF,TGTGCCACCAGCAGAGAGGGACTAGCGTTGGAGACCCAGTACTTC
TRBJ1-2,TRBD1,TRBV28,.,CASSTPGRDSRFGYTF,TGTGCCAGCAGCACCCCTGGCCGGGACAGTCGTTTCGGCTACACCTTC
TRBJ2-3,TRBD1,TRBV7-6,once,CASSLGQGGTDTDTQYF,TGTGCCAGCAGCTTGGGACAGGGGGGGACCGACACAGATACGCAGTATTTT
TRBJ1-5,.,TRBV5-1,.,CASSSQGRVSNQPQHF,TGCGCCAGCAGCTCCCAGGGAAGGGTTAGCAATCAGCCCCAGCATTTT
TRBJ2-1,.,TRBV9,.,CASSVGRGSSYNEQFF,TGTGCCAGCAGCGTAGGGCGAGGGAGCTCCTACAATGAGCAGTTCTTC
TRBJ1-2,.,TRBV19,.,CASSIAIRIPGNYGYTF,TGTGCCAGTAGTATAGCAATACGGATACCGGGGAACTATGGCTACACCTTC
TRBJ2-3,.,TRBV5-1,.,CASSLGPSTDTQYF,TGCGCCAGCAGCTTGGGGCCCAGCACAGATACGCAGTATTTT
TRBJ1-2,.,TRBV20-1,.,CSATPPDGYTF,TGCAGTGCTACCCCCCCGGATGGCTACACCTTC
TRBJ1-4,.,TRBV4-2,.,CASSQDRGNEKLFF,TGTGCCAGCAGCCAAGATCGAGGGAATGAAAAACTGTTTTTT
TRBJ2-2,.,TRBV5-1,.,CASSLAQNTGELFF,TGCGCCAGCAGCTTGGCACAGAACACCGGGGAGCTGTTTTTT
TRBJ1-4,.,TRBV6-1,.,CASSLGGRDEKLFF,TGTGCCAGCAGTCTTGGCGGTCGGGATGAAAAACTGTTTTTT
TRBJ1-2,.,TRBV6-5,few,CASSYSGARGYTF,TGTGCCAGCAGTTACTCAGGGGCCCGAGGCTACACCTTC
TRBJ2-3,TRBD1,TRBV11-3,.,CASRPQGASTDTQYF,TGTGCCAGCAGACCACAGGGGGCCAGCACAGATACGCAGTATTTT
TRBJ1-1,.,TRBV6-6,.,CASIYEGDTEAFF,TGTGCCAGCATCTACGAGGGGGACACTGAAGCTTTCTTT
TRBJ1-4,TRBD1,TRBV5-1,few,CASSLGQGDEKLFF,TGCGCCAGCAGCTTGGGACAGGGGGATGAAAAACTGTTTTTT
TRBJ2-5,.,TRBV7-6,.,CASSAGRETQYF,TGTGCCAGCAGCGCGGGACGGGAGACCCAGTACTTC
TRBJ2-7,TRBD1,TRBV6-1,once,CASSEVGTGGYEQYF,TGTGCCAGCAGTGAAGTAGGGACAGGGGGTTACGAGCAGTACTTC
TRBJ2-1,TRBD1,TRBV6-5,.,CASSLTLQGANEQFF,TGTGCCAGCAGCTTAACTTTACAGGGGGCGAATGAGCAGTTCTTC
TRBJ2-1,.,TRBV6-5,once,CASSYRADNEQFF,TGTGCCAGCAGTTACCGAGCGGACAATGAGCAGTTCTTC
TRBJ2-1,TRBD1,TRBV5-1,.,CASRPGTAYNEQFF,TGCGCCAGCAGACCGGGGACAGCTTACAATGAGCAGTTCTTC
TRBJ1-2,.,TRBV27,.,CASSLSVGAGGYTF,TGTGCCAGCAGTTTATCGGTGGGGGCCGGGGGCTACACCTTC
TRBJ1-6,.,TRBV6-1,once,CASKRGRDSPLHF,TGTGCCAGCAAAAGGGGCCGGGATTCACCCCTCCACTTT
TRBJ2-5,TRBD1,TRBV6-6,few,CASRDRVGETQYF,TGTGCCAGCAGGGACAGGGTCGGGGAGACCCAGTACTTC
TRBJ2-3,TRBD1,TRBV9,.,CASSVATGQVPDTQYF,TGTGCCAGCAGCGTAGCTACGGGACAGGTTCCAGATACGCAGTATTTT
TRBJ1-2,.,TRBV27,.,CASSFYLDYGYTF,TGTGCCAGCAGTTTTTATTTAGACTATGGCTACACCTTC
TRBJ2-3,TRBD2,TRBV4-2,.,CASSQGGGGAVADTQYF,TGTGCCAGCAGCCAAGGAGGCGGGGGGGCGGTCGCAGATACGCAGTATTTT
TRBJ2-1,.,TRBV2,.,CARGADVNEQFF,TGTGCCAGGGGGGCGGATGTCAATGAGCAGTTCTTC
TRBJ1-2,.,TRBV18,.,CASSPDRSHGYTF,TGTGCCAGCTCACCAGACAGGTCCCATGGCTACACCTTC
TRBJ2-6,TRBD1,TRBV6-1,.,CATGQAISGANVLTF,TGTGCCACCGGACAGGCTATCTCTGGGGCCAACGTCCTGACTTTC
TRBJ2-7,TRBD1,TRBV28,.,CASSFRTGVYEQYF,TGTGCCAGCAGTTTCCGGACAGGGGTTTACGAGCAGTACTTC
TRBJ1-2,.,TRBV6-1,.,CASSEVMGLLANGPYGYTF,TGTGCCAGCAGTGAAGTTATGGGGCTCCTGGCCAACGGGCCTTATGGCTACACCTTC
TRBJ2-5,.,TRBV19,.,CASSTRPGYGTQYF,TGTGCCAGTAGTACCCGACCGGGTTATGGGACCCAGTACTTC
TRBJ1-3,.,TRBV15,few,CATSTSTGILNTIYF,TGTGCCACCAGCACCTCTACAGGGATTCTGAACACCATATATTTT
TRBJ1-2,TRBD1,TRBV2,.,CASDRALINYGYTF,TGTGCCAGCGACAGGGCTTTAATAAACTATGGCTACACCTTC
TRBJ2-7,TRBD1,TRBV6-1,.,CASSGQGPGMSEQYF,TGTGCCAGCAGTGGACAGGGGCCTGGCATGTCCGAGCAGTACTTC
TRBJ1-1,.,TRBV30,.,CAQTVAAGRSNTEAFF,TGTGCTCAAACTGTGGCGGCGGGGCGCTCGAACACTGAAGCTTTCTTT
TRBJ1-5,.,TRBV4-1,.,CASSQDGAGNQPQHF,TGCGCCAGCAGCCAAGATGGGGCAGGGAACCAGCCCCAGCATTTT
TRBJ2-1,TRBD1,TRBV7-3,.,CASSSGTGKQFF,TGTGCCAGCAGCTCTGGGACAGGGAAGCAGTTCTTC